This T cell receptor beta chain is from a study of T cells after yellow fever vaccination. The trim removed 7 bases at V and 5 bases at J, leaving 10 bases unmatched. Germline-derived CDR1 and CDR2 are SEHNR and FQNEAQ (reference sequence). CDR3 size: 14 residues. This clonotype appeared a few times. For TCR, cDNA came from 5'RACE template switching, which added a universal primer site and UMIs. TCRdb ran MiXCR on the 5' RACE reads and lists one entry per CDR3 protein. The top ten hold around 20% of the sample, which has about 350,000 distinct CDR3 sequences, around 10% seen once. The gene calls are TRBV7-9 and TRBJ1-2; 7 positions match TRBD1. Sequenced material: PBMCs, taken on the day of the first yellow fever vaccination. The receptor comes from a man between 18 and 29 years old who received the YFV17D yellow fever vaccine. Here the CDR3 reads CASTKDRALYGYTF. As DNA, the CDR3 is TGTGCCAGCACCAAAGACAGGGCCCTATATGGCTACACCTTC.